The 14 T cell receptor beta chains reported below all come from one sample, sequenced in a study of cytomegalovirus exposure and HLA in healthy donors (dated by TCRdb to the late 2010s). The library was produced with the immunoSEQ multiplex PCR assay. The multiplex PCR relied on a mix of 60 forward primers for TCR Vbeta segments and 13 reverse primers for TCR Jbeta segments. In TCRdb, the immuneACCESS table is reduced to in-frame sequences with V and J assigned. These tables do not hold every clone; where another copy was compared, an unresolved V gene accounts for under half, and the others remain unexplained. This sample gives around 170,000 clones in total; roughly four fifths of them show up just once. About 1.5% of the sample is taken by the ten largest. The sequenced material came from PBMCs. These receptors were collected from a man aged 18-30 years in good health and CMV-seronegative.

This clone was seen a few times. The chain recombines TRBV11-2 with TRBJ1-1, with 11 positions matching TRBD1. Unmatched junction bases numbered 4, after V lost 0 bases and J lost 4 bases. CDR3 size: 16 residues. Germline-derived CDR1 and CDR2 are SGHAT and FQNNGV. For the CDR3, the DNA is TGTGCCAGCAGCTTAGACGGACAGGGGGCAGGCACTGAAGCTTTCTTT. It specifies CASSLDGQGAGTEAFF.

The chain combines TRBV6-1 with TRBJ2-3, with TRBD1 identical over 8 bases. This CDR3 is 17 amino acids long. Trimming at V came to 0 bases and at J to 2 bases, leaving 7 bases not matched to a gene. From germline, CDR1 is MNHNS and CDR2 SASEGT. The CDR3 nucleotides are TGTGCCAGCAGTGAAGCACGATGGGACAGGACCACAGATACGCAGTATTTT. Protein: CASSEARWDRTTDTQYF.

The chain recombines TRBV9 with TRBJ1-4; 8 nucleotides line up with TRBD1. V gave up 3 bases and J gave up 4 bases; unmatched junction bases: 5. The CDR3 sequence is 15 residues long. The germline gives CDR1 SGDLS, CDR2 YYNGEE. DNA for the CDR3: TGTGCCAGCAGCGCCCAGACAGGGGTTAATGAAAAACTGTTTTTT. It encodes CASSAQTGVNEKLFF.

The rearrangement uses TRBV27 and TRBJ2-1; 10 nucleotides line up with TRBD2. The CDR3 extends over 18 amino acids. Trimming at V came to 4 bases and at J to 7 bases, leaving 16 bases not matched to a gene. Per the germline V gene, CDR1 is MNHEY and CDR2 is SMNVEV (reference sequence). The CDR3 sequence: CASSSGLTGTSARNEQFF. CDR3 sequence (DNA): TGTGCCAGCAGTTCGGGACTGACCGGGACTAGCGCAAGAAATGAGCAGTTCTTC.

The chain combines TRBV18 with TRBJ2-5, with D maybe TRBD1 (6 bases). V was shortened by 1 base and J by 3 bases, with 12 bases between the two germline ends. Germline V gives CDR1 KGHSH, CDR2 LQKENI. The CDR3 consists of 15 residues. CDR3 coding DNA: TGTGCCAGCTCACCACTCGCAGGGGCCGAAGAGACCCAGTACTTC. Its translation is CASSPLAGAEETQYF.

This chain connects TRBV27 to TRBJ2-5, with D perhaps matching TRBD1 (5 bases). Looked up from germline, CDR1 is MNHEY and CDR2 is SMNVEV (reference sequence). Trimming stripped 8 bases from V and 3 bases from J, with 10 bases between. This CDR3 is built from 12 residues. The CDR3: CASGWTKETQYF. The DNA of the CDR3 is TGTGCCAGCGGCTGGACAAAAGAGACCCAGTACTTC.

The chain employs TRBV19 and TRBJ2-7, with 8 bases identical to TRBD1. Germline CDR1 reads LNHDA; CDR2 reads SQIVND (reference sequence). Losses at the gene ends were 7 bases for V and 3 bases for J; bases not matched to a gene: 5. The CDR3 length is 13 residues. The CDR3 DNA follows: TGTGCCAGTATGGACAGGGCCAGCTACGAGCAGTACTTC. It encodes CASMDRASYEQYF. Supplemented by reference TRBV19 and TRBJ2-7, the full variable domain reads DGGITQSPKYLFRKEGQNVTLSCEQNLNHDAMYWYRQDPGQGLRLIYYSQIVNDFQKGDIAEGYSVSREKKESFPLTVTSAQKNPTAFYLCASMDRASYEQYFGPGTRLTVT.

This clone was detected only once. The J gene is TRBJ1-1, the V gene TRBV28; TRBD1 matches at 7 bases. CDR3 length: 15 residues. The germline V gene encodes CDR1 MDHEN and CDR2 SYDVKM. V lost 6 bases, J lost 4 bases, and 11 bases stayed unmatched. CDR3 sequence reads: CASSRRAGGPTEAFF. DNA of the CDR3: TGTGCCAGCAGCCGAAGGGCAGGGGGTCCCACTGAAGCTTTCTTT.

The chain couples TRBV4-1 to TRBJ2-1; D might be TRBD2 (6 bases). From germline, CDR1 is MGHRA and CDR2 YSYEKL. Deletions cut 0 bases from V and 3 bases from J, with 9 bases between. This CDR3 spans 15 amino acids. CDR3 loop: CASSQDPGLYNEQFF. CDR3 coding DNA: TGCGCCAGCAGCCAAGATCCGGGACTCTACAATGAGCAGTTCTTC.

This chain connects TRBV11-2 to TRBJ1-1; the D gene is possibly TRBD1 (6 bases). Trimming cost V 0 bases and J 9 bases, with 11 bases left between them. Germline V gene sequence: CDR1 SGHAT, CDR2 FQNNGV. The CDR3 loop spans 13 amino acids. The CDR3, as DNA: TGTGCCAGCAGCTTAGACCCCACAGGGAAAGCTTTCTTT. This sequence encodes CASSLDPTGKAFF.

The genes are TRBV6-5 and TRBJ1-3; TRBD1 agrees at 8 bases. The CDR3 has 16 amino acids. CDR1 MNHEY and CDR2 SVGAGI come from the germline V gene. V shed 0 bases, J shed 4 bases, and the junction held 5 bases outside the gene matches. CDR3 bases: TGTGCCAGCAGTTACTCGAGACAGGGGCTAGGAAACACCATATATTTT. It codes for CASSYSRQGLGNTIYF.

This chain uses TRBV4-2 with TRBJ1-1; TRBD1 aligns across 8 bases. With V trimmed by 7 bases and J by 1 base, 5 bases remained unmatched. This CDR3 is 14 amino acids long. Germline lookup yields CDR1 LGHNA and CDR2 YNFKEQ. The DNA of the CDR3 is TGTGCCAGCATCGACAGGGGAAGGAACACTGAAGCTTTCTTT. It yields the protein CASIDRGRNTEAFF.

The V and J genes are TRBV2 and TRBJ1-2; D uncertain. Germline lookup yields CDR1 SNHLY and CDR2 FYNNEI. This CDR3 spans 15 amino acids. Trimming took 5 bases from V and 8 from J, leaving 21 bases between them. The CDR3 reads CASSFYRAGGRGYTF. CDR3 DNA: TGTGCCAGCAGTTTCTATAGGGCGGGAGGGAGAGGCTACACCTTC.

The V call is TRBV19, the J call TRBJ2-7; D possibly corresponds to TRBD1 (5 bases). This CDR3 is built from 13 residues. The V end lost 3 bases, the J end lost 5 bases, and 11 bases lay between the germline ends. From germline, CDR1 is LNHDA and CDR2 SQIVND (reference sequence). The DNA for the CDR3 is TGTGCCAGTAGTATCCGGGCCAGGGACGAGCAGTACTTC. This encodes CASSIRARDEQYF.